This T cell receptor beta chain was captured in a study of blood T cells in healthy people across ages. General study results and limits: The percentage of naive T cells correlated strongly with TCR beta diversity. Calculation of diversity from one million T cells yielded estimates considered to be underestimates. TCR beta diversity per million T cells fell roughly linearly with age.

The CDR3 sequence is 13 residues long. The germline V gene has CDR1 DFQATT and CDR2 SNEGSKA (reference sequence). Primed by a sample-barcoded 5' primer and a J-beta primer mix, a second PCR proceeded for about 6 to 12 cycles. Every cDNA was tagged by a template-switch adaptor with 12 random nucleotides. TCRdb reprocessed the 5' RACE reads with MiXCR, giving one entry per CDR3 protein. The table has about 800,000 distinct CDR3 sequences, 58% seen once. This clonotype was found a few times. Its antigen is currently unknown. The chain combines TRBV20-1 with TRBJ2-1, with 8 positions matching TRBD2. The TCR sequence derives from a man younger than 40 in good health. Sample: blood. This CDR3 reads CSASGGQGNEQFF. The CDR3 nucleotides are TGCAGCGCCAGCGGGGGCCAGGGGAATGAGCAGTTCTTC.